Presented here are 32 T cell receptor beta chains from one specimen sequenced in a study of shared clonotypes between healthy human individuals. Assay used: immunoSEQ multiplex PCR; TCRdb lists only in-frame clones, some missing. Of 600,000 to 750,000 clones in the sample, 90% were seen once. The sample taken for sequencing was memory CD8+ T cells from PBMCs. Subset given: CD45RO+ cells pooled with CCR7-negative TemRA cells. These receptors were taken from a man between 18 and 29 years old in good health. Some clones in this sample may be carry-over from other donors' samples.

The chain links TRBV27 to TRBJ1-5, with D possibly being TRBD1 (6 bases). Germline V gives CDR1 MNHEY, CDR2 SMNVEV (reference sequence). The length of the CDR3 is 14 residues. Trimming pared 5 bases from V and 7 bases from J, leaving 15 bases between. The CDR3 protein is CASSTNRDRQPQHF. The CDR3, as DNA: TGTGCCAGCAGTACCAACAGGGATAGGCAGCCCCAGCATTTT.

This clone showed up just once. The rearrangement uses TRBV27 and TRBJ2-2; 7 bases are shared with TRBD2. Germline trimming cut 1 base from V and 4 bases from J; bases unmatched to any gene: 6. This CDR3 is 16 amino acids long. Germline values: CDR1 MNHEY, CDR2 SMNVEV (reference sequence). The CDR3 region has the DNA TGTGCCAGCAGTTTATTGGGCGGGAGTGGCACCGGGGAGCTGTTTTTT. Its protein product is CASSLLGGSGTGELFF.

The J gene is TRBJ2-1, the V gene TRBV7-3; D unresolved. The CDR3 loop spans 16 amino acids. Germline values: CDR1 SGHTA, CDR2 FQGTGA. With 5 bases removed from V and 0 bases from J, the gap between germline ends came to 14 bases. The CDR3 bases are TGTGCCAGCAGCCCACGGGCCGTCCCCTCCTACAATGAGCAGTTCTTC. Residues: CASSPRAVPSYNEQFF.

The gene calls are TRBV19 and TRBJ1-1; D gene uncertain. The germline CDR1 and CDR2 sequences are LNHDA and SQIVND (reference sequence). CDR3 length equals 19 residues. V was cut by 2 bases and J by 0 bases, with 22 bases left in between. In DNA form, the CDR3 reads TGTGCCAGTAGTATATTAGAGAGGGCGGATCCTTCTATGAACACTGAAGCTTTCTTT. This sequence encodes CASSILERADPSMNTEAFF.

The V and J genes are TRBV4-1 and TRBJ2-7; tentative D call: TRBD2 (5 bases). Trimming took 3 bases from V and 2 from J, leaving 11 bases between them. The CDR3 runs 14 residues. CDR1 MGHRA and CDR2 YSYEKL come from the germline V gene. In DNA, the CDR3 is TGCGCCAGCAGCCAGTTGCTAGCCCCCTACGAGCAGTACTTC. Translating gives CASSQLLAPYEQYF.

This chain uses TRBV29-1 with TRBJ1-4; D ambiguous. The V gene lost 6 bases and the J gene lost 8 bases, with 16 bases spanning the gap. The CDR3 consists of 13 residues. From germline, CDR1 is SQVTM and CDR2 ANQGSEA. In nucleotides, the CDR3 is TGCAGCGTATCGTTCAAGGGTTGGGAAAAACTGTTTTTT. Translating gives CSVSFKGWEKLFF.

The chain employs TRBV27 and TRBJ1-2; possibly TRBD1 for D (5 bases). Between the trimmed V and J ends, which lost 6 bases and 5 bases, there was a span of 19 bases. Germline values: CDR1 MNHEY, CDR2 SMNVEV (reference sequence). The CDR3 has 15 amino acids. The DNA for the CDR3 is TGTGCCAGCAGCCCAACGAGCAGGGACGGATATGGCTACACCTTC. It is translated as CASSPTSRDGYGYTF.

The chain carries TRBV27 and TRBJ2-5; TRBD2 might be the D (5 bases). The ends were cut back, 2 bases at V and 5 bases at J, with 12 bases in the middle. CDR3 size: 14 residues. Germline V gene sequence: CDR1 MNHEY, CDR2 SMNVEV (reference sequence). CDR3 nucleotide sequence: TGTGCCAGCAGTTTAATTGGGAGTGGGGAGACCCAGTACTTC. Its protein is CASSLIGSGETQYF.

This chain connects TRBV6-1 to TRBJ1-2, with D unclear. Trimming pared 6 bases from V and 5 bases from J, leaving 4 bases between. This CDR3 region has 10 residues. Germline V gene data show CDR1 as MNHNS and CDR2 as SASEGT. The CDR3 nucleotides are TGTGCCAGCAGGGAGTATGGCTACACCTTC. This codes for CASREYGYTF.

This chain joins TRBV29-1 and TRBJ2-7, with a possible D match to TRBD2 (5 bases). Trimming shortened V by 4 bases and J by 6 bases, and 10 bases separated the two germline ends. The CDR3 is made up of 11 amino acids. Germline assignment: CDR1 SQVTM and CDR2 ANQGSEA. The DNA for the CDR3 is TGCAGCGTTGGTGGAGGAGGCGAGCAGTACTTC. Residues: CSVGGGGEQYF.

Comments on this clone: One junction end does not reproduce the germline sequence, and a read error may be involved. The gene calls are TRBV7-4 and TRBJ1-1; D is undetermined. CDR3 length: 10 residues. Germline V gene lookup returns CDR1 SGHVT and CDR2 SQSDAQ. The chain's CDR3 is CASSPFWRYF. The CDR3 DNA is TGTGCCAGCAGCCCTTTTTGGAGATACTTT.

The rearrangement joins TRBV6-1 to TRBJ1-1, with D uncertain. The CDR3 is made up of 16 amino acids. The germline gives CDR1 MNHNS, CDR2 SASEGT. V was pared by 2 bases and J by 1 base, with 14 bases between. DNA of the CDR3: TGTGCCAGCAGTGAATCTTGGACGTATCCGAACACTGAAGCTTTCTTT. Translation gives CASSESWTYPNTEAFF.

J is TRBJ2-2 and V is TRBV10-2, with TRBD1 matching 11 bases. J lost 5 bases, V lost 6 bases, and 5 bases had no gene match. The length of the CDR3 is 15 residues. From germline, CDR1 is WSHSY and CDR2 SAAADI. CDR3 in amino acids: CASSAGTGGTGELFF. The DNA of the CDR3 is TGCGCCAGCAGCGCCGGGACAGGGGGGACCGGGGAGCTGTTTTTT.

As to this clone: The identical CDR3 is also encoded by other nucleotide sequences in the sample. The chain uses TRBV9 and TRBJ2-5; D is possibly TRBD2 (8 bases). The CDR3 runs to 14 residues. Per the germline V gene, CDR1 is SGDLS and CDR2 is YYNGEE. The V gene lost 4 bases and the J gene lost 3 bases, with 13 bases spanning the gap. CDR3 nucleotides: TGTGCCAGCAGCATTAGCGGGACAGAAGAGACCCAGTACTTC. This gives the protein CASSISGTEETQYF.

The chain couples TRBV28 to TRBJ2-1, with D tentatively TRBD1 (5 bases). Trimming stripped 7 bases from V and 8 bases from J, with 18 bases between. The germline V gene encodes CDR1 MDHEN and CDR2 SYDVKM. This CDR3 has 14 residues. The CDR3 is CASTSRAGWDEQFF. Written as DNA, the CDR3 is TGTGCCAGCACCTCTCGGGCAGGGTGGGATGAGCAGTTCTTC. The entire variable domain, with the rest obtained from reference TRBV28 and TRBJ2-1, is as follows: DVKVTQSSRYLVKRTGEKVFLECVQDMDHENMFWYRQDPGLGLRLIYFSYDVKMKEKGDIPEGYSVSREKKERFSLILESASTNQTSMYLCASTSRAGWDEQFFGPGTRLTVL.

The chain employs TRBV13 and TRBJ1-2; possible D gene TRBD1, 5 bases. CDR1 PRHDT and CDR2 FYEKMQ come from the germline V gene (reference sequence). V was trimmed by 1 base and J by 3 bases, leaving 12 bases between them. This CDR3 is 15 amino acids long. CDR3 coding DNA: TGTGCCAGCAGCTTAGTTGGGTCGGGACACTATGGCTACACCTTC. Translation: CASSLVGSGHYGYTF.

V gene TRBV11-2 combines with J gene TRBJ1-2; TRBD1 aligns across 7 bases. The germline gives CDR1 SGHAT, CDR2 FQNNGV. V shed 6 bases, J shed 3 bases, and the junction held 1 base outside the gene matches. This CDR3 has 12 residues. The CDR3 spells CASRTGYYGYTF. The DNA of the CDR3 is TGTGCCAGCAGGACAGGGTACTATGGCTACACCTTC.

This chain joins TRBV29-1 and TRBJ2-7, with 7 bases identical to TRBD2. The V segment lost 6 bases and the J segment 0 bases; nucleotides outside the gene matches: 8. The CDR3 spans 14 residues. CDR1 SQVTM and CDR2 ANQGSEA come from the germline V gene. The CDR3 coding sequence is TGCAGCGTCTTGGGCCTAGCGGACTCCTACGAGCAGTACTTC. Protein sequence: CSVLGLADSYEQYF.

As for this clone: This sample also contains other DNA sequences that code for the same CDR3. The chain joins TRBV28 to TRBJ1-5; the match to TRBD1 covers 10 bases. The CDR3 covers 14 residues. The germline V gene has CDR1 MDHEN and CDR2 SYDVKM. V lost 3 bases to trimming and J lost 5 bases; unmatched junction nucleotides: 1. CDR3 nucleotide sequence: TGTGCCAGCAGTTTGGGACAGGGGTATCAGCCCCAGCATTTT. It yields the protein CASSLGQGYQPQHF.

In DNA form, the CDR3 reads TGTGCCAGCAGTTTAAATTTCCCGACTAACTATGGCTACACCTTC. Protein: CASSLNFPTNYGYTF. The chain joins TRBV28 to TRBJ1-2, with D unresolved. The CDR3 sequence is 15 residues long. Deletions cut 2 bases from V and 0 bases from J, with 10 bases between. Germline values: CDR1 MDHEN, CDR2 SYDVKM.

J is TRBJ2-3 and V is TRBV27, with D perhaps TRBD1 (5 bases). The germline V gene has CDR1 MNHEY and CDR2 SMNVEV (reference sequence). Trimming left V 5 bases short and J 2 bases short, with 20 bases between. The CDR3 totals 17 residues. The CDR3 DNA is TGTGCCAGCAGTCCCACAGGCAGGTACCTTTTCACAGATACGCAGTATTTT. This encodes CASSPTGRYLFTDTQYF.

CDR3 amino acids: CSVLAGGPRYEQYF. CDR3 in DNA: TGCAGCGTGCTAGCGGGAGGGCCGAGGTACGAGCAGTACTTC. The chain combines TRBV29-1 with TRBJ2-5, with 12 bases fitting TRBD2. The end of the DNA is better explained by TRBJ2-7, so the J call may be wrong. The CDR3 totals 14 residues. The germline CDR1 and CDR2 sequences are SQVTM and ANQGSEA.

The chain links TRBV5-1 to TRBJ2-2; a weak D match, TRBD2 (7 bases). Trimming pared 2 bases from V and 5 bases from J, leaving 10 bases between. This CDR3 comprises 14 residues. Germline CDR1 is SGHRS and CDR2 is YFSETQ. The CDR3 DNA is TGCGCCAGCAGCTTACAGGGAGGGACCGGGGAGCTGTTTTTT. Translation: CASSLQGGTGELFF. Variable domain in full (rest from reference TRBV5-1 and TRBJ2-2): KAGVTQTPRYLIKTRGQQVTLSCSPISGHRSVSWYQQTPGQGLQFLFEYFSETQRNKGNFPGRFSGRQFSNSRSEMNVSTLELGDSALYLCASSLQGGTGELFFGEGSRLTVL.

The rearrangement joins TRBV4-3 to TRBJ1-4; no reliable D call. V shed 0 bases and J shed 0 bases, with 11 bases lying between them. CDR3 length: 17 amino acids. Germline V gene data show CDR1 as LGHNA and CDR2 as YSLEER. CDR3 amino acids: CASSQEGSVATNEKLFF. CDR3 coding DNA: TGCGCCAGCAGCCAAGAGGGATCGGTGGCAACTAATGAAAAACTGTTTTTT.

The rearrangement uses TRBV28 and TRBJ1-2; the D is unclear. Germline values: CDR1 MDHEN, CDR2 SYDVKM. V lost 8 bases, J lost 0 bases, and 16 bases lay in between. This CDR3 region has 15 residues. In nucleotides, the CDR3 is TGTGCCAGCGTCCCCTGGCAGGAAACTAACTATGGCTACACCTTC. As protein: CASVPWQETNYGYTF.

The count of this clone is one. The chain's CDR3 is CASSVSYSTDTQYF. CDR3 nucleotides: TGTGCCAGCAGCGTAAGTTACAGCACAGATACGCAGTATTTT. The rearrangement links TRBV9 to TRBJ2-3; no reliable D call. Germline V gene data show CDR1 as SGDLS and CDR2 as YYNGEE. V lost 1 base and J lost 0, with 6 bases in between. This CDR3 contains 14 residues.

CDR3 protein: CASSIRYPGNEQFF. The CDR3 region has the DNA TGTGCCAGTAGTATCCGTTACCCAGGGAATGAGCAGTTCTTC. The chain couples TRBV19 to TRBJ2-1, with a weak D call TRBD1 (5 bases). This CDR3 contains 14 residues. Looked up from germline, CDR1 is LNHDA and CDR2 is SQIVND (reference sequence). The V end was cut by 3 bases, the J end by 7 bases, with 13 bases between.

The CDR3: CAWSPAHYQPQHF. CDR3 DNA: TGTGCCTGGAGCCCAGCCCACTATCAGCCCCAGCATTTT. The chain uses TRBV30 and TRBJ1-5; D remains ambiguous. The CDR3 has 13 amino acids. Trimming left V 3 bases short and J 5 bases short, with 11 bases between. CDR1 is GTSNPN and CDR2 is SVGIG in the germline V gene (reference sequence).

The genes are TRBV19 and TRBJ2-1, with D perhaps given as TRBD1 or TRBD2 (5 bases each). Germline values: CDR1 LNHDA, CDR2 SQIVND (reference sequence). The CDR3 is 14 residues long. Trimming shortened V by 5 bases and J by 5 bases, and 13 bases separated the two germline ends. The chain's CDR3 is CASSEFGTNNEQFF. The CDR3 nucleotides are TGTGCCAGTAGTGAGTTCGGGACCAACAATGAGCAGTTCTTC.

The gene calls are TRBV27 and TRBJ2-1; the match to TRBD1 covers 9 bases. Trimming took 5 bases from V and 3 from J; bases not matched to a gene: 5. The CDR3 covers 15 residues. CDR1 and CDR2 (germline): MNHEY, SMNVEV (reference sequence). The CDR3 loop reads CASSLGQGGYNEQFF. The CDR3 coding sequence is TGTGCCAGCAGTCTGGGACAGGGCGGCTACAATGAGCAGTTCTTC.

V and J are TRBV5-1 and TRBJ1-1, with 8 bases lining up with TRBD1. The V gene's germline CDR1 is SGHRS and CDR2 YFSETQ. The CDR3 covers 16 residues. V dropped 4 bases and J dropped 4; count of bases not matched to a gene: 12. The CDR3 loop reads CASSPKYETGATEAFF. For the CDR3, the DNA is TGCGCCAGCAGCCCGAAATACGAGACAGGGGCCACTGAAGCTTTCTTT.

This rearrangement joins TRBV28 to TRBJ2-2, with a possible D match to TRBD2 (5 bases). The length of the CDR3 is 12 residues. Germline assignment: CDR1 MDHEN and CDR2 SYDVKM. Trimming left V 4 bases short and J 5 bases short, with 5 bases between. CDR3 in amino acids: CASSSGTGELFF. CDR3 nucleotides: TGTGCCAGCAGTTCGGGAACCGGGGAGCTGTTTTTT.